This T cell receptor (beta chain) comes out of a study of shared clonotypes between healthy human individuals. Trimming cost V 3 bases and J 8 bases, with 10 bases left between them. The CDR3 is made up of 11 amino acids. CDR1 DFQATT and CDR2 SNEGSKA come from the germline V gene (reference sequence). General observations from the study: Estimated clonotype richness was generally higher in naive than memory subsets. Specimens sampled were limited to blood, with tissue repertoires likely differing.

CD45RO-negative CD8 cells positively selected for CCR7 made up the naive population, which excluded terminally differentiated effector memory CD45RA+ cells. The sorted-subset replicate PCRs were given about 200 ng DNA, which is about 30,000 T cell genomes. Produced via immunoSEQ multiplex PCR; TCRdb's table is partial and in-frame only. Among about 590,000 clones listed, roughly 95% were seen once. A note on this clone: The antigen is not known.

This sequence was found in a woman under 40 in good health. Material: naive CD8+ T cells sorted from blood. The V call is TRBV20-1, the J call TRBJ1-2; D gene unclear. CDR3 residues: CSASKARGYTF. The CDR3 nucleotides read TGCAGTGCTAGCAAAGCAAGGGGCTACACCTTC.